The T cell receptor beta chain under discussion was sequenced for a study of shared clonotypes between healthy human individuals. Study findings and constraints: Among several donors, about 4.6% of naive CD4 clonotypes were found in common.

On this clone: The antigen remains unidentified. Other nucleotide sequences from this sample produce the same CDR3.

Only in-frame clones appear in the TCRdb table, and some are missing; sequencing was by immunoSEQ multiplex PCR. The sample carries roughly 550,000 clones, around 95% recorded once. Terminally differentiated effector memory CD45RA+ cells were excluded by CCR7 positive selection of CD45RO-negative cells. The clonotype comes from a woman in her thirties in good health. The specimen was naive CD8+ T cells sorted from blood.

The CDR3 coding sequence is TGTGCCAGCAGTTTGATCGGACCAGGCTACGAGCAGTACTTC. The encoded protein is CASSLIGPGYEQYF. The V and J genes are TRBV27 and TRBJ2-7; the D is unclear. The V gene lost 3 bases and the J gene lost 3 bases, with 12 bases spanning the gap. This CDR3 has 14 amino acids. Germline V gene sequence: CDR1 MNHEY, CDR2 SMNVEV (reference sequence).